Listed below are T cell receptor beta chains from one sample, sequenced in a study of cytomegalovirus exposure and HLA in healthy donors. Libraries were prepared by immunoSEQ multiplex PCR; TCRdb keeps only in-frame clonotypes and omits some of them. Among 160,000 or so clones listed, roughly 80% were seen once. Specimen: PBMCs. Receptor source: a woman aged 30 to 39 in good health and CMV-seronegative. The CDR3 runs from the conserved cysteine through the conserved F or W. The order of the fields is clone size, V gene, CDR3 length, J gene, D gene, CDR3 protein, CDR3 DNA. A D gene is named only where the DNA matches it firmly. Some rows mark clone size as missing; the rest say once, few, many or name a class of expanded clone.

clone_size: few; v_call: TRBV7-8; cdr3_length: 13; j_call: TRBJ2-7; d_call: NA; cdr3_aa: CSSKEGPAYEQYF; cdr3_nt: TGTTCCAGCAAGGAGGGGCCGGCATACGAGCAGTACTTC
clone_size: NA; v_call: TRBV28; cdr3_length: 16; j_call: TRBJ2-3; d_call: NA; cdr3_aa: CASSSAGFGHTDTQYF; cdr3_nt: TGTGCCAGCAGTTCTGCAGGGTTCGGCCACACAGATACGCAGTATTTT
clone_size: NA; v_call: TRBV6-1; cdr3_length: 13; j_call: TRBJ2-2; d_call: NA; cdr3_aa: CASSVLYTGELFF; cdr3_nt: TGTGCCAGCAGTGTCCTTTACACCGGGGAGCTGTTTTTT
clone_size: NA; v_call: TRBV5-8; cdr3_length: 16; j_call: TRBJ1-1; d_call: TRBD1; cdr3_aa: CASSSNYRGRGPEAFF; cdr3_nt: TGTGCCAGCAGCTCGAATTACAGGGGGCGCGGGCCTGAAGCTTTCTTT
clone_size: NA; v_call: TRBV21-1; cdr3_length: 17; j_call: TRBJ1-3; d_call: NA; cdr3_aa: CASSKPPGQGPGNTIYF; cdr3_nt: TGTGCCAGCAGCAAACCCCCGGGACAGGGCCCTGGAAACACCATATATTTT
clone_size: once; v_call: TRBV6-5; cdr3_length: 12; j_call: TRBJ2-2; d_call: NA; cdr3_aa: CASTENTGELFF; cdr3_nt: TGTGCCAGCACAGAGAACACCGGGGAGCTGTTTTTT
clone_size: once; v_call: TRBV10-3; cdr3_length: 20; j_call: TRBJ2-2; d_call: TRBD2; cdr3_aa: CAIKLMGQSNASGATGELFF; cdr3_nt: TGTGCCATCAAGTTGATGGGACAGAGTAATGCTAGCGGGGCCACCGGGGAGCTGTTTTTT
clone_size: NA; v_call: TRBV15; cdr3_length: 13; j_call: TRBJ1-1; d_call: NA; cdr3_aa: CATAGTLNTEAFF; cdr3_nt: TGTGCCACCGCTGGGACATTGAACACTGAAGCTTTCTTT
clone_size: few; v_call: TRBV7-2; cdr3_length: 13; j_call: TRBJ1-1; d_call: NA; cdr3_aa: CASSLHMNTEAFF; cdr3_nt: TGTGCCAGCAGCTTACACATGAACACTGAAGCTTTCTTT
clone_size: NA; v_call: TRBV2; cdr3_length: 14; j_call: TRBJ1-5; d_call: NA; cdr3_aa: CASSVAQRDQPQHF; cdr3_nt: TGTGCCAGCAGTGTGGCCCAGAGGGATCAGCCCCAGCATTTT
clone_size: NA; v_call: TRBV5-1; cdr3_length: 13; j_call: TRBJ1-5; d_call: NA; cdr3_aa: CASSLGSNQPQHF; cdr3_nt: TGCGCCAGCAGCTTGGGCAGTAATCAGCCCCAGCATTTT
clone_size: NA; v_call: TRBV18; cdr3_length: 15; j_call: TRBJ2-1; d_call: TRBD2; cdr3_aa: CASSHGTSGGNEQFF; cdr3_nt: TGTGCCAGCTCACACGGGACTAGCGGGGGAAATGAGCAGTTCTTC
clone_size: NA; v_call: TRBV5-1; cdr3_length: 14; j_call: TRBJ1-4; d_call: TRBD1; cdr3_aa: CASSLATGQGLLFF; cdr3_nt: TGCGCCAGCAGCTTGGCCACGGGACAGGGCTTACTGTTTTTT
clone_size: NA; v_call: TRBV2; cdr3_length: 15; j_call: TRBJ2-3; d_call: TRBD2; cdr3_aa: CASSGLAGDRDTQYF; cdr3_nt: TGTGCCAGCAGTGGACTAGCGGGGGACCGGGATACGCAGTATTTT
clone_size: NA; v_call: TRBV10-3; cdr3_length: 16; j_call: TRBJ2-3; d_call: TRBD2; cdr3_aa: CAISGTSGAYTDTQYF; cdr3_nt: TGTGCCATCAGTGGGACTAGCGGGGCTTACACAGATACGCAGTATTTT
clone_size: NA; v_call: TRBV7-7; cdr3_length: 15; j_call: TRBJ2-3; d_call: TRBD2; cdr3_aa: CASSLTSGVTDTQYF; cdr3_nt: TGTGCTAGCAGCTTGACTAGCGGGGTTACAGATACGCAGTATTTT
clone_size: NA; v_call: TRBV27; cdr3_length: 17; j_call: TRBJ1-1; d_call: NA; cdr3_aa: CASSFTFLQGRGTEAFF; cdr3_nt: TGTGCCAGCAGTTTCACCTTCCTCCAGGGAAGGGGGACTGAAGCTTTCTTT